Listed below are T cell receptor beta chains from one sample, sequenced in a study of cytomegalovirus exposure and HLA in healthy donors. Measured with immunoSEQ multiplex PCR; TCRdb has only the in-frame clones, and not every one. Among about 120,000 clones listed, 81% were seen once. The sample consisted of PBMCs. These receptors originate from a man younger than 30 in good health and CMV-seropositive. The CDR3 runs from the conserved cysteine through the conserved F or W. The order of the fields is V gene, clone size, J gene, D gene, CDR3 DNA, CDR3 protein. The D gene is left open where the match is weak. The listing skips clone size in some rows; elsewhere it reads once, few, many or a size class.

V gene: TRBV18
clone size: NA
J gene: TRBJ2-1
D gene: TRBD2
CDR3 DNA: TGTGCCAGCTCACTTGGAACTAGCGGGAGTCTTGGTGAGCAGTTCTTC
CDR3 protein: CASSLGTSGSLGEQFF

V gene: TRBV19
clone size: once
J gene: TRBJ1-1
D gene: NA
CDR3 DNA: TGTGCCAGTAGTCATCCCCTCCAGGGAGGCACTGAAGCTTTCTTT
CDR3 protein: CASSHPLQGGTEAFF

V gene: TRBV6-1
clone size: NA
J gene: TRBJ1-5
D gene: TRBD1
CDR3 DNA: TGTGCCAGCAGTTCCGGACAGGGCCGGGGTCAGGCCCAGCATTTT
CDR3 protein: CASSSGQGRGQAQHF

V gene: TRBV5-8
clone size: few
J gene: TRBJ1-1
D gene: TRBD1
CDR3 DNA: TGTGCCAGCAGCTTAGACAGGGGAAACACTGAAGCTTTCTTT
CDR3 protein: CASSLDRGNTEAFF

V gene: TRBV6-5
clone size: NA
J gene: TRBJ2-7
D gene: NA
CDR3 DNA: TGTGCCAGCGTAGCCCCGAGGGGGTATGACGAGCAGTACTTC
CDR3 protein: CASVAPRGYDEQYF

V gene: TRBV30
clone size: NA
J gene: TRBJ2-2
D gene: TRBD1
CDR3 DNA: TGTGCCTGGAGTCCCCCGACAGGGGGCACCGGGGAGCTGTTTTTT
CDR3 protein: CAWSPPTGGTGELFF

V gene: TRBV6-5
clone size: NA
J gene: TRBJ2-7
D gene: NA
CDR3 DNA: TGTGCCAGCAAGGAGGGTCGCTCCTACGAGCAGTACTTC
CDR3 protein: CASKEGRSYEQYF

V gene: TRBV5-1
clone size: NA
J gene: TRBJ1-2
D gene: NA
CDR3 DNA: TGCGCCAGCAGCCCGTCCTCCGTGAGCGGTGGCTACACCTTC
CDR3 protein: CASSPSSVSGGYTF

V gene: TRBV5-1
clone size: NA
J gene: TRBJ2-2
D gene: NA
CDR3 DNA: TGCGCCAGCAGCTTGCTGGGCGAGAACACCGGGGAGCTGTTTTTT
CDR3 protein: CASSLLGENTGELFF

V gene: TRBV15
clone size: NA
J gene: TRBJ2-7
D gene: TRBD1
CDR3 DNA: TGTGCCACCGTCAACAGGGGTAAAAACTACGAGCAGTACTTC
CDR3 protein: CATVNRGKNYEQYF

V gene: TRBV7-6
clone size: few
J gene: TRBJ1-1
D gene: TRBD1
CDR3 DNA: TGTGCCAGCAGCTTAACAGGGGGCATCACTGAAGCTTTCTTT
CDR3 protein: CASSLTGGITEAFF

V gene: TRBV27
clone size: NA
J gene: TRBJ2-7
D gene: TRBD2
CDR3 DNA: TGTGCCAGCAGCCCCGGGACTAGCGGGATCTACGAGCAGTACTTC
CDR3 protein: CASSPGTSGIYEQYF

V gene: TRBV9
clone size: NA
J gene: TRBJ2-7
D gene: NA
CDR3 DNA: TGTGCCAGCAGCACGGGACACAACTCCTACGAGCAGTACTTC
CDR3 protein: CASSTGHNSYEQYF

V gene: TRBV19
clone size: NA
J gene: TRBJ1-5
D gene: TRBD1
CDR3 DNA: TGTGCCAGTAGCCGGACCGGGACAGACAATCAGCCCCAGCATTTT
CDR3 protein: CASSRTGTDNQPQHF

V gene: TRBV27
clone size: NA
J gene: TRBJ2-1
D gene: TRBD2
CDR3 DNA: TGTGCCAGCAGTTCGCGGACTAGCGACTACAATGAGCAGTTCTTC
CDR3 protein: CASSSRTSDYNEQFF

V gene: TRBV5-4
clone size: NA
J gene: TRBJ2-3
D gene: TRBD2
CDR3 DNA: TGTGCCAGCAGCTTCTCCGGGACTAGCTCCTATGGGGATACGCAGTATTTT
CDR3 protein: CASSFSGTSSYGDTQYF

V gene: TRBV4-3
clone size: NA
J gene: TRBJ2-3
D gene: NA
CDR3 DNA: TGCGCCAGCAGCCAAGTCTCGGCGGGTCCACGGGATACGCAGTATTTT
CDR3 protein: CASSQVSAGPRDTQYF

V gene: TRBV9
clone size: NA
J gene: TRBJ2-3
D gene: NA
CDR3 DNA: TGTGCCAGCAGCGTAGTGGGGGCCCAAGATACGCAGTATTTT
CDR3 protein: CASSVVGAQDTQYF

V gene: TRBV11-2
clone size: NA
J gene: TRBJ2-5
D gene: TRBD2
CDR3 DNA: TGTGCCAGCACTCGTGGGGTGGCGGGAGGGTTGGAGACCCAGTACTTC
CDR3 protein: CASTRGVAGGLETQYF

V gene: TRBV10-2
clone size: NA
J gene: TRBJ2-5
D gene: NA
CDR3 DNA: TGCGCCAGCAGTGAGACTAGTTTAAGCGAAGAGACCCAGTACTTC
CDR3 protein: CASSETSLSEETQYF

V gene: TRBV5-1
clone size: NA
J gene: TRBJ1-1
D gene: NA
CDR3 DNA: TGCGCCAGCAGCGGCAGGGGCCCTGAAGCTTTCTTT
CDR3 protein: CASSGRGPEAFF

V gene: TRBV2
clone size: NA
J gene: TRBJ2-7
D gene: NA
CDR3 DNA: TGTGCCAGCAGTGGCGTAAGACTCCAACCTACCTACGAGCAGTACTTC
CDR3 protein: CASSGVRLQPTYEQYF

V gene: TRBV4-3
clone size: NA
J gene: TRBJ1-5
D gene: NA
CDR3 DNA: TGCGCCAGCAGCCAAGATTTGGGCGATCAGCCCCAGCATTTT
CDR3 protein: CASSQDLGDQPQHF

V gene: TRBV19
clone size: once
J gene: TRBJ1-1
D gene: NA
CDR3 DNA: TGTGCCAGTAGTCCCCAACAGGGACATGGCACTGAAGCTTTCTTT
CDR3 protein: CASSPQQGHGTEAFF

V gene: TRBV2
clone size: NA
J gene: TRBJ1-2
D gene: TRBD1
CDR3 DNA: TGTGCCAGCAAGAGGGACAGGGGAGATGGCTACACCTTC
CDR3 protein: CASKRDRGDGYTF

V gene: TRBV30
clone size: NA
J gene: TRBJ1-4
D gene: TRBD1
CDR3 DNA: TGTGCCTGGAGTGCGGACAGGGGGCGCACTAATGAAAAACTGTTTTTT
CDR3 protein: CAWSADRGRTNEKLFF

V gene: TRBV19
clone size: NA
J gene: TRBJ2-2
D gene: NA
CDR3 DNA: TGTGCCAGTAGTTACGACAGCGACGCCGGGGAGCTGTTTTTT
CDR3 protein: CASSYDSDAGELFF

V gene: TRBV7-9
clone size: NA
J gene: TRBJ1-5
D gene: NA
CDR3 DNA: TGTTCCAGCAGCTTCGGGTCTAGCAATCAGCCCCAGCATTTT
CDR3 protein: CSSSFGSSNQPQHF

V gene: TRBV5-8
clone size: NA
J gene: TRBJ2-1
D gene: NA
CDR3 DNA: TGTGCCAGCTTAAAACCTTGGACAGAGGTTGAGCAGTTCTTC
CDR3 protein: CASLKPWTEVEQFF

V gene: TRBV27
clone size: NA
J gene: TRBJ1-1
D gene: TRBD1
CDR3 DNA: TGTGCCAGCACCCCCGGGCGGACAGGGAGGCACACTGAAGCTTTCTTT
CDR3 protein: CASTPGRTGRHTEAFF

V gene: TRBV29-1
clone size: NA
J gene: TRBJ1-1
D gene: NA
CDR3 DNA: TGCAGCGTTGATCTACTGAACACTGAAGCTTTCTTT
CDR3 protein: CSVDLLNTEAFF

V gene: TRBV14
clone size: NA
J gene: TRBJ2-5
D gene: NA
CDR3 DNA: TGTGCCAGCAGCCAAGCCGGGTTAGGGACCCAGTACTTC
CDR3 protein: CASSQAGLGTQYF

V gene: TRBV9
clone size: NA
J gene: TRBJ2-3
D gene: NA
CDR3 DNA: TGTGCCAGCAGCGTCGAAGGAGGTGAAGGCGCAGATACGCAGTATTTT
CDR3 protein: CASSVEGGEGADTQYF

V gene: TRBV6-5
clone size: NA
J gene: TRBJ2-6
D gene: NA
CDR3 DNA: TGTGCCAGCAGAGCCTCTGGGGCCAACGTCCTGACTTTC
CDR3 protein: CASRASGANVLTF

V gene: TRBV14
clone size: NA
J gene: TRBJ1-4
D gene: TRBD1
CDR3 DNA: TGTGCCAGCAGCCAATCTTTGCCAAGCCAGGGGGCTAGGACTGGAAAACTGTTTTTT
CDR3 protein: CASSQSLPSQGARTGKLFF

V gene: TRBV29-1
clone size: NA
J gene: TRBJ2-2
D gene: TRBD1
CDR3 DNA: TGCAGCGTTGGTACCGGGACAGGGGCGAACACCGGGGAGCTGTTTTTT
CDR3 protein: CSVGTGTGANTGELFF

V gene: TRBV7-2
clone size: NA
J gene: TRBJ1-5
D gene: NA
CDR3 DNA: TGTGCCAGCAGCCAGGAGACAGAATATAGCAATCAGCCCCAGCATTTT
CDR3 protein: CASSQETEYSNQPQHF